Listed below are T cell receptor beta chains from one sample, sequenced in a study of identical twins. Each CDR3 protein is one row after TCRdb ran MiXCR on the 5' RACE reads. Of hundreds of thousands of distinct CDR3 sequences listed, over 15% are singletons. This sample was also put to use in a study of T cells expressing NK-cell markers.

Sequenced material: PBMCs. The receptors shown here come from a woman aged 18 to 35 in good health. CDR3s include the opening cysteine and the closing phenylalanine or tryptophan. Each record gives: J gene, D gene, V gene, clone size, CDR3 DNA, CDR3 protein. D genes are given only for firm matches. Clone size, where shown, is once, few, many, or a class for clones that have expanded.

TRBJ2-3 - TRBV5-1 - TGCGCCAGCAGCTTGCCGGGAACAGCCCAGGAAACAACAGATACGCAGTATTTT CASSLPGTAQETTDTQYF
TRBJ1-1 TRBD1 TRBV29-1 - TGCAGCGTCGCCGGGACAGGGGCCGCGAACACTGAAGCTTTCTTT CSVAGTGAANTEAFF
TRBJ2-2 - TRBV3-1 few TGTGCCAGCAGCCAATCAGGCGGACGGATGAACACCGGGGAGCTGTTTTTT CASSQSGGRMNTGELFF
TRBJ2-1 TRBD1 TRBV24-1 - TGTGCCACGGAAGACAGGGGTCCCTACAATGAGCAGTTCTTC CATEDRGPYNEQFF
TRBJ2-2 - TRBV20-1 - TGCAGTGCTAGTTCGGGGGCCGGGGAGCTGTTTTTT CSASSGAGELFF
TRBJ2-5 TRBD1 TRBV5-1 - TGCGCCAGCAGCTTGGCCTCCAACAGGGGAGAGACCCAGTACTTC CASSLASNRGETQYF
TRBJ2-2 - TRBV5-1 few TGCGCCAGCAGGGAAAGGAGCACCGGGGAGCTGTTTTTT CASRERSTGELFF
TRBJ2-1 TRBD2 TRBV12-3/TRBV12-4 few TGTGCCAGCACTAGCGGGGGGCGGAGCTCCTACAATGAGCAGTTCTTC CASTSGGRSSYNEQFF
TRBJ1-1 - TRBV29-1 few TGCAGCGTTGATTCCCTACAATCGAACACTGAAGCTTTCTTT CSVDSLQSNTEAFF
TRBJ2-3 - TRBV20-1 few TGCAGTGCTAGAGCCAGTCAGGATACGCAGTATTTT CSARASQDTQYF
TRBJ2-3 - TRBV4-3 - TGCGCCAGCAGCCAAGAAACAGCGGGTTACACAGATACGCAGTATTTT CASSQETAGYTDTQYF
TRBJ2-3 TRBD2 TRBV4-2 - TGTGCCAGCAGCCCCGCGCAAATTAGCGGGGGGGCCGGGGATACGCAGTATTTT CASSPAQISGGAGDTQYF
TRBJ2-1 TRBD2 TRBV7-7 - TGTGCCAGCAGCTTAATAGCGGGACCCGTAGATGAGCAGTTCTTC CASSLIAGPVDEQFF
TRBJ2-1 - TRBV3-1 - TGTGCCAGCAGCCAAGCTCTGGGAGGATGGGACAATGAGCAGTTCTTC CASSQALGGWDNEQFF